A single sample is the source of the 28 T cell receptor beta chains below, sequenced in a study of cytomegalovirus exposure and HLA in healthy donors (dated by TCRdb to about 2017). Libraries were built with the immunoSEQ multiplex PCR assay. For the multiplex PCR, a mixture combining 60 forward primers for TCR Vbeta segments and 13 reverse primers for TCR Jbeta segments was used. TCRdb holds this immuneACCESS table with in-frame rearrangements only. Some clones are missing; in checked studies, unresolved V genes explain under half, and the rest has no known cause. This sample gives 110,000 or so clones in total; 70% to 80% of them show up just once. Roughly 4.2% of the sample is held by the ten biggest clonotypes. The sample taken for sequencing was PBMCs. The receptor source for this set is a woman aged 35 to 49 in good health and CMV-seropositive.

Concerning this clone: A much larger clone sits a single nucleotide away, making a read error possible. Within the sample, other DNA sequences also encode this same CDR3. The chain has TRBV6-5 and TRBJ1-2, with a tentative D call TRBD1 (6 bases). The CDR3 contains 13 residues. Trimming pared 6 bases from V and 7 bases from J, leaving 15 bases between. Germline V gene data show CDR1 as MNHEY and CDR2 as SVGAGI. The CDR3, as DNA: TGTGCCAGCAGGGAGCCCCAGGGGTTTGGCTACACCTTC. Its protein is CASREPQGFGYTF.

The gene calls are TRBV29-1 and TRBJ1-4; 8 nucleotides align to TRBD1. Germline V CDR1 and CDR2: SQVTM, ANQGSEA. The CDR3 has 13 residues. With V trimmed by 7 bases and J by 6 bases, 7 bases remained unmatched. CDR3 coding DNA: TGCAGCGCAAACAGGGGGAGTTATGAAAAACTGTTTTTT. It is translated as CSANRGSYEKLFF.

This chain links TRBV7-2 with TRBJ2-4; D may be TRBD1 (6 bases). The CDR3 length is 14 residues. The V end was cut by 4 bases, the J end by 9 bases, with 16 bases between. Germline CDR1 is SGHTA and CDR2 is FQGNSA. CDR3 sequence: CASSSHRAGSIQYF. The CDR3, as DNA: TGTGCCAGCAGCTCCCACAGGGCGGGTAGCATTCAGTACTTC.

V gene TRBV4-1 combines with J gene TRBJ2-1; 12 bases align to TRBD2. The CDR3 totals 16 residues. The V gene's germline CDR1 is MGHRA and CDR2 YSYEKL. Trimming took 10 bases from V and 9 from J; bases not matched to a gene: 16. CDR3: CATTPPGTSGFGEQFF. The DNA for the CDR3 is TGCGCCACCACCCCCCCGGGGACTAGCGGGTTCGGTGAGCAGTTCTTC.

This clone was recorded a few times. J is TRBJ2-5 and V is TRBV29-1; D is perhaps TRBD1 (6 bases). TRBJ2-7 matches the DNA end more closely, so the J call is doubtful. The CDR3 is 15 residues long. From germline, CDR1 is SQVTM and CDR2 ANQGSEA. The CDR3 DNA reads as TGCAGCGCAACCCGGCGCAGGGGTAGCTCCTACGAGCAGTACTTC. The encoded protein is CSATRRRGSSYEQYF.

This clone has only a few counts. The V call is TRBV6-5, the J call TRBJ2-1; D is unclear. The CDR3 is 12 residues long. CDR1 and CDR2 from the germline V gene are MNHEY and SVGAGI. The V gene lost 3 bases and the J gene lost 9 bases, with 9 bases spanning the gap. The chain's CDR3 is CASSYLNGEQFF. CDR3 coding DNA: TGTGCCAGCAGTTATCTTAACGGTGAGCAGTTCTTC.

The chain employs TRBV4-3 and TRBJ2-5; TRBD1 matches at 11 bases. The J call is in doubt because the DNA end fits TRBJ2-7 better. This CDR3 is built from 16 residues. Germline CDR1 reads LGHNA; CDR2 reads YSLEER. CDR3 sequence reads: CASSPKGTGGSYEQYF. The CDR3 DNA sequence: TGCGCCAGCAGCCCAAAAGGGACAGGGGGTTCTTACGAGCAGTACTTC.

The rearrangement uses TRBV29-1 and TRBJ2-1; 10 bases align to TRBD2. The trim removed 6 bases at V and 5 bases at J, leaving 4 bases unmatched. The CDR3 contains 13 residues. Germline V gene lookup returns CDR1 SQVTM and CDR2 ANQGSEA. In DNA, the CDR3 is TGCAGCGTACAGCGGGGGGGTGACAATGAGCAGTTCTTC. Translating gives CSVQRGGDNEQFF.

V is TRBV5-1 and J is TRBJ2-1; 11 bases map to TRBD2. The length of the CDR3 is 17 residues. V lost 4 bases and J lost 6; bases outside the gene matches: 12. Germline-derived CDR1 and CDR2 are SGHRS and YFSETQ. The CDR3 is CASSRYATSGSGNEQFF. In DNA, the CDR3 is TGCGCCAGCAGCCGATACGCCACTAGCGGGAGTGGCAATGAGCAGTTCTTC.

The rearrangement links TRBV5-8 to TRBJ1-5; possibly TRBD1 for D (5 bases). The CDR3 loop spans 12 amino acids. In germline, CDR1 is SGHTS, CDR2 YDEGEE. Trimming stripped 7 bases from V and 9 bases from J, with 14 bases between. The CDR3 is CASWGGFGPQHF. CDR3 sequence (DNA): TGTGCCAGCTGGGGGGGGTTTGGGCCCCAGCATTTT.

The chain carries TRBV11-3 and TRBJ2-6; 8 nucleotides agree with TRBD1. The CDR3 runs to 20 residues. Germline V gene sequence: CDR1 SGHNT, CDR2 YENEEA. V lost 1 base to trimming and J lost 4 bases; unmatched junction nucleotides: 15. The CDR3 bases are TGTGCCAGCAGCTTAGGCACCGGCAGGGGGCTTTCGGGGGGGGCCAACGTCCTGACTTTC. Translation gives CASSLGTGRGLSGGANVLTF.

The chain uses TRBV10-3 and TRBJ2-1, with 8 bases identical to TRBD2. The V segment lost 4 bases and the J segment 8 bases; nucleotides outside the gene matches: 10. From germline, CDR1 is ENHRY and CDR2 SYGVKD. The CDR3 sequence is 15 residues long. DNA for the CDR3: TGTGCCATCAGTGCGGGGACTAGATCATCCGATGAGCAGTTCTTC. This encodes CAISAGTRSSDEQFF.

This chain joins TRBV30 and TRBJ1-4, with 9 bases fitting TRBD1. Losses at the gene ends were 0 bases for V and 5 bases for J; bases not matched to a gene: 4. CDR3 size: 15 residues. Per germline, CDR1 GTSNPN and CDR2 SVGIG (reference sequence). CDR3 coding DNA: TGTGCCTGGAGTGTACTCGGACAGGGGAATGAAAAACTGTTTTTT. It codes for CAWSVLGQGNEKLFF.

A few counts support this clone. The chain has TRBV9 and TRBJ2-5; D possibly corresponds to TRBD1 (5 bases). Germline V gene data show CDR1 as SGDLS and CDR2 as YYNGEE. Trimming pared 2 bases from V and 2 bases from J, leaving 13 bases between. This CDR3 has 15 residues. CDR3 in amino acids: CASSVVSGRQETQYF. The CDR3 bases are TGTGCCAGCAGCGTGGTGTCAGGGCGTCAAGAGACCCAGTACTTC.

V gene TRBV4-1 combines with J gene TRBJ2-3; 8 bases are a match to TRBD1. Trimming removed 0 bases from V and 4 bases from J; junction bases left unmatched: 6. The CDR3 contains 16 residues. CDR1 and CDR2 (germline): MGHRA, YSYEKL. The CDR3 is CASSQEAGGPPDTQYF. In DNA form, the CDR3 reads TGCGCCAGCAGCCAAGAGGCAGGGGGCCCCCCAGATACGCAGTATTTT.

The chain recombines TRBV30 with TRBJ1-5; tentative D call: TRBD1 (5 bases). This CDR3 is built from 17 residues. V gave up 2 bases and J gave up 3 bases, with 20 bases separating them. Per the germline V gene, CDR1 is GTSNPN and CDR2 is SVGIG (reference sequence). The CDR3 loop is CAWSYRDRRVINQPQHF. The CDR3 DNA reads TGTGCCTGGAGTTACCGGGACCGGAGGGTGATCAATCAGCCCCAGCATTTT.

This clone was seen more than once but under ten times. This chain links TRBV4-2 with TRBJ1-5; D uncertain. Trimming cost V 1 base and J 0 bases, with 10 bases left between them. The CDR3 runs to 16 residues. Germline CDR1 is LGHNA and CDR2 is YNFKEQ. This CDR3 is CASSQGAPLSNQPQHF. The CDR3 DNA reads as TGTGCCAGCAGCCAAGGAGCCCCACTTAGCAATCAGCCCCAGCATTTT.

This chain links TRBV2 with TRBJ2-4, with D possibly being TRBD2 (7 bases). Germline values: CDR1 SNHLY, CDR2 FYNNEI. CDR3 length: 19 amino acids. V gave up 3 bases and J gave up 2 bases, with 23 bases separating them. CDR3 sequence reads: CASSETTGGLVLTKNIQYF. In DNA form, the CDR3 reads TGTGCCAGCAGTGAGACGACAGGAGGACTAGTTCTAACCAAAAACATTCAGTACTTC.

The chain uses TRBV7-9 and TRBJ1-2; D is unresolved. The CDR3 runs to 14 residues. V dropped 5 bases and J dropped 4 bases, with 14 bases sitting between them. Germline values: CDR1 SEHNR, CDR2 FQNEAQ (reference sequence). The CDR3 DNA is TGTGCCAGCAGCCCGCCAGACGACATCTATGGCTACACCTTC. Translating gives CASSPPDDIYGYTF.

On this clone: The junction departs from germline at one end; a sequencing error may be responsible. V is TRBV7-9 and J is TRBJ2-7, with TRBD2 matching 11 bases. CDR3 length equals 15 residues. Per germline, CDR1 SEHNR and CDR2 FQNEAQ (reference sequence). CDR3 sequence (DNA): TGTTCCAGCAGCTTAGCACTAGCGGGAGTAGGGGAGCAGTACTTC. Its protein product is CSSSLALAGVGEQYF.

The chain employs TRBV4-1 and TRBJ2-1; TRBD2 is a possible D gene (6 bases). The V and J ends lost 5 bases and 8 bases respectively, with 19 bases between them. The germline gives CDR1 MGHRA, CDR2 YSYEKL. CDR3 length: 15 residues. The CDR3: CASSTSKAGYHEQFF. CDR3 nucleotide sequence: TGCGCCAGCAGCACCTCGAAGGCGGGGTACCATGAGCAGTTCTTC.

The CDR3 sequence is CASTRDQGPQHF. The DNA of the CDR3 is TGTGCCAGCACCAGAGACCAGGGGCCCCAGCATTTT. The V and J genes are TRBV7-9 and TRBJ1-5; a possible D gene is TRBD1 (5 bases). CDR1 is SEHNR and CDR2 is FQNEAQ in the germline V gene (reference sequence). V gave up 7 bases and J gave up 9 bases, with 13 bases separating them. This CDR3 has 12 residues.

The chain employs TRBV2 and TRBJ2-1, with 7 bases that match TRBD2. The V gene's germline CDR1 is SNHLY and CDR2 FYNNEI. The J segment lost 8 bases and the V segment lost 3 bases, leaving 10 bases of the junction unmatched. The CDR3 has 15 residues. CDR3 in amino acids: CASSDMGGRADEQFF. CDR3 DNA sequence: TGTGCCAGCAGTGATATGGGAGGGCGGGCGGATGAGCAGTTCTTC.

The V call is TRBV4-3, the J call TRBJ2-2; TRBD2 agrees at 10 bases. Germline CDR1 and CDR2: LGHNA and YSLEER. This CDR3 contains 18 residues. V dropped 0 bases and J dropped 4; count of bases not matched to a gene: 8. In DNA, the CDR3 is TGCGCCAGCAGCCAAGATGGGAGCGGGGGGGCCGTCACCGGGGAGCTGTTTTTT. This translates into CASSQDGSGGAVTGELFF.

This clone has just one count. V usage is TRBV6-1 and J usage is TRBJ2-7; 7 positions agree with TRBD1. The CDR3 consists of 13 residues. V gave up 8 bases and J gave up 0 bases; unmatched junction bases: 4. The germline gives CDR1 MNHNS, CDR2 SASEGT. Here the CDR3 DNA reads TGTGCCAGCCGAACAGGGGTCTCCTACGAGCAGTACTTC. Amino acid sequence: CASRTGVSYEQYF.

This chain uses TRBV19 with TRBJ2-3; 14 positions agree with TRBD2. Trimming took 3 bases from V and 2 from J; bases not matched to a gene: 7. Germline CDR1 reads LNHDA; CDR2 reads SQIVND (reference sequence). CDR3 length equals 18 residues. The CDR3 protein is CASSMKTSGGGPTDTQYF. CDR3 DNA sequence: TGTGCCAGTAGTATGAAGACTAGCGGGGGGGGGCCCACAGATACGCAGTATTTT.

This rearrangement joins TRBV27 to TRBJ2-7; tentatively, D is TRBD1 (5 bases). The CDR3 runs 11 residues. The V end lost 8 bases, the J end lost 4 bases, and 9 bases lay between the germline ends. Germline CDR1 and CDR2: MNHEY and SMNVEV (reference sequence). CDR3 residues: CASGKGYEQYF. In DNA form, the CDR3 reads TGTGCCAGCGGGAAGGGGTACGAGCAGTACTTC.

The gene calls are TRBV2 and TRBJ2-1; TRBD2 agrees at 10 bases. CDR1 and CDR2 (germline): SNHLY, FYNNEI. The CDR3 is 15 amino acids. Unmatched junction bases numbered 2, after V lost 4 bases and J lost 2 bases. The CDR3 protein is CASSALAGAYNEQFF. The DNA of the CDR3 is TGTGCCAGCAGTGCCCTAGCGGGGGCCTACAATGAGCAGTTCTTC.